The clone carrying this TCR beta chain showed up just a few times. The antigen remains undetermined. The junction differs from germline at one of its ends, possibly a read error. There are 14 residues in the CDR3. Germline V gives CDR1 SEHNR, CDR2 FQNEAQ (reference sequence). The data stem from a study of identical twins. Findings and limits, study-wide: One should note that invariant MAIT and iNKT cells could partly confound zero-insertion analyses.

Healthy Caucasians provided all donations. TCRdb re-analysed the 5' RACE reads in MiXCR, keeping a single row per CDR3 protein. Of hundreds of thousands of distinct CDR3 sequences listed, around 10% are singletons. This TCR was recovered from a woman aged 18-29 years in good health. The specimen was memory (CD45RO+) T cells sorted from blood. The J gene is TRBJ1-1, the V gene TRBV7-9; 7 bases fit TRBD1. The chain's CDR3 is CASSIAGGVLEAFF. The CDR3 DNA reads TGTGCCAGCAGCATAGCAGGGGGGGTATTAGAAGCTTTCTTT.